A selection of T cell receptor beta chains follows, all from one sample in a study of blood T cell repertoires in COVID-19. The method was immunoSEQ multiplex PCR; TCRdb's version includes in-frame clones alone and lacks a portion of them. The sample carries 100,000 to 150,000 clones, about 85% recorded once. Sequencing input: peripheral blood. The receptors shown here come from an elderly woman with acute or convalescent COVID-19. Both conserved end residues are part of each CDR3. D genes are given only for firm matches. The size field is filled for only some rows; it gives once, few, many or a size class.

NA NA TRBJ1-5 TRBV4-2 TGTGCCAGCAGCCAAGATCTGGGGGCCCGACAGCCCCAGCATTTT CASSQDLGARQPQHF
once TRBD1 TRBJ1-2 TRBV19 TGTGCCAGTAGTACACAGGGGTTCTATGGCTACACCTTC CASSTQGFYGYTF
NA TRBD1 TRBJ2-2 TRBV4-3 TGCGCCAGCAGCCAAGATTGGTTGGGACAGGTGATTAGGGGCGGGGAGCTGTTTTTT CASSQDWLGQVIRGGELFF
NA NA TRBJ1-2 TRBV5-1 TGCGCCAGCAGCTTCATTGACAGTTATGGCTACACCTTC CASSFIDSYGYTF
NA NA TRBJ1-1 TRBV7-8 TGTGCCAGCAGCTTAGGAGGGGGAGTGGGGACTGAAGCTTTCTTT CASSLGGGVGTEAFF
NA NA TRBJ1-1 TRBV18 TGTGCCAGCTCACCATTGCAGGCGCCGAACACTGAAGCTTTCTTT CASSPLQAPNTEAFF
NA TRBD2 TRBJ2-5 TRBV6-5 TGTGCCAGCAGCGTGGGGGGGGGACAAGAGACCCAGTACTTC CASSVGGGQETQYF
once NA TRBJ1-4 TRBV6-6 TGTGCCAGCAGCTCTTCGGGGGGGGGCGGTTGTGAAAAACTGTTTTTT CASSSSGGGGCEKLFF
NA NA TRBJ1-1 TRBV14 TGTGCCAGCAGCCAAGGAGGGAACACTGAAGCTTTCTTT CASSQGGNTEAFF
NA TRBD1 TRBJ1-3 TRBV7-9 TGTGCCAGCAGCTTTTCGGGACAGGAGACTGGAAACACCATATATTTT CASSFSGQETGNTIYF
NA TRBD2 TRBJ2-1 TRBV7-2 TGTGCCAGCAGTTACACTAGCGGGGCTAACGAGCAGTTCTTC CASSYTSGANEQFF
NA NA TRBJ2-7 TRBV3-1/TRBV3-2 TGTGCCAGCAGCCAGTACTACGAGCAGTACTTC CASSQYYEQYF
NA NA TRBJ1-1 TRBV7-2 TGTGCCAGCAGCTTAGCGGGAGTCGGGATGAACACTGAAGCTTTCTTT CASSLAGVGMNTEAFF
NA NA TRBJ1-1 TRBV9 TGTGCCAGCTCCTTGGATGGCGGTAACACTGAAGCTTTCTTT CASSLDGGNTEAFF
few NA TRBJ1-2 TRBV29-1 TGCAGCGTACAACAGGGTTTTGGAGGCTACACCTTC CSVQQGFGGYTF
NA NA TRBJ1-2 TRBV14 TGTGCCAGCAGCCAAGATTGGGGGGATGGCTACACCTTC CASSQDWGDGYTF
NA NA TRBJ1-2 TRBV6-4 TGTGCCAGCAGTGCCGAAGGCGGCTATGGCTACACCTTC CASSAEGGYGYTF
NA NA TRBJ1-5 TRBV18 TGTGCCAGCTCAAGGGAGCAAGGGAATCAGCCCCAGCATTTT CASSREQGNQPQHF
NA NA TRBJ1-1 TRBV2 TGTGCCAGCTTACAGGGCCTGAACACTGAAGCTTTCTTT CASLQGLNTEAFF
once NA TRBJ1-2 TRBV19 TGTGCCAGTAGCCCCCAGGGGCATGGCTACACCTTC CASSPQGHGYTF
NA TRBD1 TRBJ2-3 TRBV5-1 TGCGCCAGCAGCCTGGACAGGGTCACAGATACGCAGTATTTT CASSLDRVTDTQYF
once NA TRBJ1-1 TRBV2 TGTGCCAGCAGCGCAGGGTTGAACACTGAAGCTTTCTTT CASSAGLNTEAFF
NA NA TRBJ1-1 TRBV6-6 TGTGCCAGCAACAGGGTGAACACTGAAGCTTTCTTT CASNRVNTEAFF
NA TRBD1 TRBJ2-1 TRBV7-7 TGTGCCAGCAGCCAGGACAGGGACAATGAGCAGTTCTTC CASSQDRDNEQFF
NA NA TRBJ1-1 TRBV3-1/TRBV3-2 TGTGCCAGCAGCCAAGGGTCGGCGGGGAGAGGTGAAGCTTTCTTT CASSQGSAGRGEAFF
NA TRBD2 TRBJ2-1 TRBV3-1/TRBV3-2 TGTGCCAGCAGCTTTGCTAGCGGGGGCTATGAGCAGTTCTTC CASSFASGGYEQFF
NA NA TRBJ2-7 TRBV21-1 TGTGCCAGCATCTATATTCCGGTGGGACAGAGATCATACGAGCAGTACTTC CASIYIPVGQRSYEQYF
NA NA TRBJ1-1 TRBV10-3 TGTGCCACCTCCTCGGGCGTCAGGGGTACTGAAGCTTTCTTT CATSSGVRGTEAFF